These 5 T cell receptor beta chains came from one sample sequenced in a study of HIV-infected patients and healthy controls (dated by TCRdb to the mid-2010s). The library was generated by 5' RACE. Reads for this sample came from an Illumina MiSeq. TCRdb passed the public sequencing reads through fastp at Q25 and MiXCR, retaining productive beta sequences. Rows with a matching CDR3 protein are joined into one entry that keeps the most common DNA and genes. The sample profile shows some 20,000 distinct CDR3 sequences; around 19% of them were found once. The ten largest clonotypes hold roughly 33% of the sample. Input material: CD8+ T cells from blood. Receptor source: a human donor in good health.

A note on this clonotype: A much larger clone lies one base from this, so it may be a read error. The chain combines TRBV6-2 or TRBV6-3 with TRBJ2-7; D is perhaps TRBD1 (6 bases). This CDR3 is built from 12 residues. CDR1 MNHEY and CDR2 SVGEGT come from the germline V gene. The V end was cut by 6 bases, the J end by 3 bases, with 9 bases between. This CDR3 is CASSWTVYEQYF. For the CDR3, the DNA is TGTGCCAGCAGCTGGACAGTCTACGAGCAGTACTTC.

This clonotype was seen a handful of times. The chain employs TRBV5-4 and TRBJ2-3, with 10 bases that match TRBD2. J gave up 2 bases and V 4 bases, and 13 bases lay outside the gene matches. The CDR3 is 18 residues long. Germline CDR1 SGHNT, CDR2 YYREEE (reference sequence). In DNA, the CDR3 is TGTGCCAGCAGCCTTTCTAGCGGGAGATTCCGTTCCACAGATACGCAGTATTTT. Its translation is CASSLSSGRFRSTDTQYF.

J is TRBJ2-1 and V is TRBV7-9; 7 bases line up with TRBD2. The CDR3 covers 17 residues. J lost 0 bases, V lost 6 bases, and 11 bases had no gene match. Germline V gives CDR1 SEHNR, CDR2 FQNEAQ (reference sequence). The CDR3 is CASRDGLAVLSYNEQFF. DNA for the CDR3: TGTGCCAGCAGAGACGGTCTAGCGGTCCTCTCCTACAATGAGCAGTTCTTC.

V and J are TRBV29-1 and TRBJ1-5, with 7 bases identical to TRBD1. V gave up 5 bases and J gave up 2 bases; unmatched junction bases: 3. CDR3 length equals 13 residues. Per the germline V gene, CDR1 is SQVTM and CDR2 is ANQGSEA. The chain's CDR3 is CSVPGQGNQPQHF. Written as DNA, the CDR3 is TGCAGCGTTCCCGGACAGGGCAATCAGCCCCAGCATTTT.

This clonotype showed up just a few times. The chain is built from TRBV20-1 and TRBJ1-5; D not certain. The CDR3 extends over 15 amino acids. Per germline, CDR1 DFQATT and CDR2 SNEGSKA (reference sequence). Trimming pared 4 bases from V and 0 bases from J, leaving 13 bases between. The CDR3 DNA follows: TGCAGTGCTACGGGATACGGACTTAGCAATCAGCCCCAGCATTTT. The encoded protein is CSATGYGLSNQPQHF.